This paragraph covers one TCR beta chain sequence. As the sequencing template, cDNA was produced by extracting RNA and reverse transcribing it. Only in-frame clones appear in the TCRdb table, and some are missing; sequencing was by immunoSEQ multiplex PCR. The repertoire has roughly 200,000 clones, about 53% of them found once; the top ten carry about a tenth. CDR3 size: 11 residues. Trimming removed 8 bases at V and 4 bases at J, with 9 bases between. Per the germline V gene, CDR1 is SGHAT and CDR2 is FQDESV (reference sequence). The sample belongs to a study of CD8+ T cells in alopecia areata. As for the study in general: A regimen of oral tofacitinib, 5 to 10 mg twice daily, was given to treated patients.

Treatment: oral pan-JAK inhibitor, 5-10 mg twice daily. V is TRBV11-1 and J is TRBJ2-7; D may be TRBD1 or TRBD2 (5 bases each). The receptor comes from a human donor with alopecia areata. Specimen: CD8+ T cells sorted from blood, collected at week 24, from a patient treated with tofacitinib. In DNA, the CDR3 is TGTGCCAGCTGGGGCGGGTACGAGCAGTACTTC. It is translated as CASWGGYEQYF.